This paragraph covers one T cell receptor beta chain sequence. Its specificity is unknown. TCRdb's table, derived via immunoSEQ multiplex PCR, lists solely in-frame clones and lacks some. The sample lists over 150,000 clones; 86% were seen once. These data are taken from a study of cytomegalovirus exposure and HLA in healthy donors. Study-level findings and limits: The tendency of first-cohort TCR clusters to co-occur in the 120 or so validation repertoires was identified by a subsequent analysis. The investigators catalogued some 160 TCR beta chains as cytomegalovirus-associated. Reports credit the classifier with highly specific, highly sensitive diagnosis of cytomegalovirus status. Specificity of three CMV-associated chains for CMV antigens was verified in vitro.

V lost 5 bases to trimming and J lost 1 base, with 21 bases between them. Germline CDR1 is SGHVS and CDR2 is FQNEAQ. This CDR3 spans 18 amino acids. The sequence derives from a young woman in good health and CMV-seronegative. The chain employs TRBV7-8 and TRBJ1-5; D possibly corresponds to TRBD1 (6 bases). The sample taken for sequencing was PBMCs. DNA of the CDR3: TGTGCCAGCAGCCCCTTAGGGAACAGGGAAATAAGCAATCAGCCCCAGCATTTT. Translated: CASSPLGNREISNQPQHF.